The entry below gives a single T cell receptor beta chain sequence along with its context. Its antigen is unknown. There are no base qualities to consult, and no much larger clone falls within one base. Trimming costs V 2 bases and J 0 bases, and their ends lie 11 bases apart. The germline V gene specifies SGHTA as CDR1 and FQGTGA as CDR2. The CDR3 numbers 15 residues from cysteine through phenylalanine. Only the CDR3 DNA stays, 45 bases, in frame from base 1. For repertoire sequencing, TCR beta CDR3 regions were amplified from RNA transcripts. A first-round RT-PCR used HTBI primers with the Qiagen OneStep RT-PCR kit, followed by a second-round multiplex PCR, size selection and purification. Libraries were sequenced paired-end with 100 bp reads on an Illumina HiSeq2000. The paper's processing steps were these. SOAPnuke was used for read processing, and reads with adapters, uncalled bases, a mean Phred below 15, or no exact constant-primer or identifier match were discarded. High-quality paired reads were merged with COPE v1.2.5. Each unique nucleotide sequence was defined as a clonotype, and clonotypes were aligned to IMGT TRB V, D and J references with MiTCR v1.1. The analysis was limited to V-J combinations with a frequency above 0.0001, which together covered just over 98% of the repertoires. For each V-J combination, a TCR clonal expansion and chaos score was defined as the ratio of F50 clonal expansion to chaos observed in the TCRdist matrix. Welch's t-statistics and random forest were used to reduce the features to 10 to 15 V-J combinations, which were then used as input to a naive Bayes classifier. Thyroid-blood repertoire similarity was quantified with the Morisita-Horn index. The raw public reads went through TCRdb reprocessing: fastp at Q25, MiXCR clone calling, in-frame beta chains kept. Each entry merges the rows of one CDR3 protein and shows their most common DNA and genes. In this record, the V and J calls reflect TCRdb's handling and not the investigators' own analysis. The sample table records hundreds of thousands of distinct CDR3 sequences; less than 20% of these occur just once. Approximately 7% of the sample is in the top ten clones.

The data are from a study of Graves' ophthalmopathy and Graves' hyperthyroidism (dated by TCRdb to the late 2010s). Study-level background: Peripheral blood was collected at initial diagnosis, before any treatment. For independent validation, a separate cohort was made up of some 19 hyperthyroidism patients plus 17 patients who later progressed from hyperthyroidism to ophthalmopathy. For training and testing, the roughly 97 patients in the discovery cohort were randomly divided in a 7:3 ratio. To explore V-J signatures that separate ophthalmopathy from hyperthyroidism, a discovery set of approximately 100 patients was enrolled, consisting of under 50 with ophthalmopathy and some 59 with stable hyperthyroidism. T-cell repertoires of thyroid tissue and blood were compared in over 5 hyperthyroidism patients. The study used TCR beta repertoire signatures to distinguish Graves' ophthalmopathy from Graves' hyperthyroidism and to predict progression to ophthalmopathy. After sampling, hyperthyroidism patients received methimazole starting at 30 mg daily, and ophthalmopathy patients received high-dose intravenous methylprednisolone. In total, 135 blood samples were TCR-sequenced: 40 to 45 ophthalmopathy, some 72 hyperthyroidism and roughly 17 hyperthyroidism-to-ophthalmopathy patients.

The research as a whole found: In validation, the model predicted ophthalmopathy progression with about 70% sensitivity and roughly 78% specificity; some 13 predicted patients were CT-confirmed with GO in a median of approximately 6.5 months. The 13-signature model separated ophthalmopathy from stable hyperthyroidism with approximately 88% sensitivity and approximately 83% specificity in cross-validation, and 80%/75% in the test set. Most expanded thyroid clonotypes with a frequency above 0.001 also appeared in blood, which suggests that blood repertoires may reflect the immune response in the thyroid. No statistical method was used to set the sample size in advance, and the investigators knew which group each participant was assigned to.

Stable hyperthyroidism was defined as no progression to ophthalmopathy within 18 months of follow-up. Hyperthyroidism patients were newly diagnosed, were aged 18 to 65 years, and had a disease duration under 2 months. Patients with other autoimmune diseases, uncontrolled infections, pregnancy or lactation were excluded from the study. Diagnosis relied on clinical symptoms, serum thyroxine, TRAb, thyroid ultrasound and orbital computed tomography. Using Ficoll-Paque density gradient centrifugation, PBMCs were isolated from 8.5 to 10 ml of fresh peripheral blood. Total RNA was extracted using Trizol reagent, and RNA quality was checked on an Agilent 2100 Bioanalyzer.

This receptor was identified in a woman younger than 30 with stable Graves' hyperthyroidism. Donor details come from another sample of the same person, matched by shared clones. Here the chain combines TRBV7-3 and TRBJ2-7; the D region possibly corresponds to TRBD1 (6 bases align). Sequencing was carried out using peripheral blood. The CDR3 protein is CASSLSGTSSYEQYF. In nucleotide form, the sequence is TGTGCCAGCAGCTTATCGGGGACAAGCTCCTACGAGCAGTACTTC.